This paragraph covers one T cell receptor (beta chain) sequence. In the authors' workflow: Estimation of nucleated cell counts relied on the amplification of reference gene primers. Sequencing used immunoSEQ multiplex PCR; TCRdb keeps in-frame clones, though not all of them. V and J calls plus clone size are reproduced from that table; the DNA served to infer D and trimming. Of about 62,000 clones listed, around 84% are singletons. This sample stems from a study of blood T cell repertoires in COVID-19. The origin of this receptor is a man in his 70s with acute or convalescent COVID-19. Sequenced: peripheral blood.

The CDR3: CASSLYQGSSEAFF. CDR3 nucleotides: TGTGCCAGCAGCTTATATCAGGGATCTTCTGAAGCTTTCTTT. The chain couples TRBV5-6 to TRBJ1-1, with a possible D match to TRBD1 (5 bases). CDR1 and CDR2 (germline): SGHDT, YYEEEE. The CDR3 loop spans 14 amino acids. The germline V and J ends were trimmed by 2 bases and 6 bases, with 14 bases remaining between them.